Below, 8 T cell receptor beta chains from the same sample are listed, as sequenced in a study of blood T cell repertoires in COVID-19. Profiling relied on immunoSEQ multiplex PCR, and the TCRdb table lists in-frame clones only, not all of them. Of roughly 180,000 clones in the sample, roughly four fifths were seen once. The specimen was peripheral blood. Receptor source: a woman aged 25 to 45 with acute or convalescent COVID-19.

Notes on this clone: This same CDR3 is encoded by further DNA sequences in the sample. V and J are TRBV5-1 and TRBJ1-4, with a tentative D call TRBD1 (6 bases). CDR3 size: 14 residues. Trimming cost V 1 base and J 5 bases, with 9 bases left between them. Germline V lookup: CDR1 SGHRS, CDR2 YFSETQ. CDR3 sequence: CASSLRGINEKLFF. As DNA, the CDR3 is TGCGCCAGCAGCTTGAGGGGGATCAATGAAAAACTGTTTTTT.

The V gene is TRBV3-1 (or the pseudogene TRBV3-2), the J gene TRBJ1-2; 8 nucleotides agree with TRBD1. The CDR3 has 15 residues. Germline CDR1 reads LGHDT; CDR2 reads YNNKEL (reference sequence). After removal of 1 base from V and 4 bases from J, the junction contained 5 bases not matched to a gene. CDR3 nucleotide sequence: TGTGCCAGCAGCCAAGGACAGGGGTTCCTCTATGGCTACACCTTC. This translates into CASSQGQGFLYGYTF.

This clone was seen once. The chain joins TRBV27 to TRBJ1-2; possible D gene TRBD1, 6 bases. CDR3 length equals 14 residues. The germline V gene encodes CDR1 MNHEY and CDR2 SMNVEV (reference sequence). V was pared by 5 bases and J by 5 bases, with 15 bases between. The CDR3 reads CASSPLDRKYGYTF. CDR3 nucleotides: TGTGCCAGCAGTCCCCTGGACAGAAAGTATGGCTACACCTTC.

This clone has just a few counts. V gene TRBV7-2 combines with J gene TRBJ2-7; 7 bases are a match to TRBD1. V dropped 4 bases and J dropped 2; count of bases not matched to a gene: 2. The CDR3 is 13 residues long. Per germline, CDR1 SGHTA and CDR2 FQGNSA. This CDR3 is CASSWTGTYEQYF. CDR3 coding DNA: TGTGCCAGCAGCTGGACAGGAACCTACGAGCAGTACTTC. The full variable domain, rest sourced from reference TRBV7-2 and TRBJ2-7, is GAGVSQSPSNKVTEKGKDVELRCDPISGHTALYWYRQSLGQGLEFLIYFQGNSAPDKSGLPSDRFSAERTGGSVSTLTIQRTQQEDSAVYLCASSWTGTYEQYFGPGTRLTVT.

CDR3 sequence (DNA): TGTGCCAGTAGTTTGAGGGGGGGAGCCTACAATGAGCAGTTCTTC. This translates into CASSLRGGAYNEQFF. The chain uses TRBV19 and TRBJ2-1; D is possibly TRBD2 (7 bases). The CDR3 length is 15 residues. The V gene's germline CDR1 is LNHDA and CDR2 SQIVND (reference sequence). The V end was cut by 5 bases, the J end by 2 bases, with 13 bases between.

This clone was recorded only once. This chain uses TRBV20-1 with TRBJ1-2; no clear D gene. The germline CDR1 and CDR2 sequences are DFQATT and SNEGSKA (reference sequence). V dropped 3 bases and J dropped 6 bases, with 8 bases sitting between them. This CDR3 contains 11 residues. The CDR3 nucleotides read TGCAGTGCTAGGTTCGTAGATGGCTACACCTTC. Protein: CSARFVDGYTF.

This clone was detected a few times. V is TRBV19 and J is TRBJ1-2; D unclear. V was cut by 4 bases and J by 4 bases, with 16 bases left in between. The CDR3 sequence is 15 residues long. Germline CDR1 reads LNHDA; CDR2 reads SQIVND (reference sequence). This CDR3 is CASSKSAGGTYGYTF. CDR3 sequence (DNA): TGTGCCAGTAGTAAGTCGGCAGGAGGAACCTATGGCTACACCTTC. Variable domain in full (rest from reference TRBV19 and TRBJ1-2): DGGITQSPKYLFRKEGQNVTLSCEQNLNHDAMYWYRQDPGQGLRLIYYSQIVNDFQKGDIAEGYSVSREKKESFPLTVTSAQKNPTAFYLCASSKSAGGTYGYTFGSGTRLTVV.

This sequence joins TRBV7-2 and TRBJ1-1; D gene uncertain. Germline V gene lookup returns CDR1 SGHTA and CDR2 FQGNSA. With 1 base removed from V and 5 bases from J, the gap between germline ends came to 14 bases. This CDR3 has 15 residues. CDR3 residues: CASSLVLRGRTEAFF. CDR3 in DNA: TGTGCCAGCAGCTTAGTACTTCGAGGGCGGACTGAAGCTTTCTTT.